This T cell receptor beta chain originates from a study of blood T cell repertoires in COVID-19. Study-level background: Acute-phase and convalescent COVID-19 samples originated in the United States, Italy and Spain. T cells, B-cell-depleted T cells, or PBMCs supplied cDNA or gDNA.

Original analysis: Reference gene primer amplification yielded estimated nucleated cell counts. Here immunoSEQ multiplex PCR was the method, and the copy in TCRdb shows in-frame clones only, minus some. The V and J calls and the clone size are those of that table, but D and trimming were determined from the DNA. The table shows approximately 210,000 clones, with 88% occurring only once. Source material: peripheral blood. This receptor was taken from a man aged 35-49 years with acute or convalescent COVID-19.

The CDR3 reads CASSQEAGGLDNEQFF. The DNA for the CDR3 is TGTGCCAGCAGCCAAGAGGCGGGGGGGCTGGACAATGAGCAGTTCTTC. V is TRBV4-2 and J is TRBJ2-1; 9 bases are shared with TRBD2. V shed 0 bases and J 5 bases; nucleotides not matched to a gene: 5. CDR3 length equals 16 residues. Germline CDR1 and CDR2: LGHNA and YNFKEQ.